One and the same sample provided the 13 T cell receptor beta chains below, sequenced in a study of identical twins. TCRdb re-called the 5' RACE reads through MiXCR, storing one row per CDR3 protein. The profile covers some 210,000 distinct CDR3 sequences, with about a sixth appearing a single time and 35% to 50% taken by the ten largest. This sample also appeared in a second study, on T cells expressing NK-cell markers.

The sequencing input was CD8+ T cells sorted from blood. Source of these receptors: a woman younger than 30 in good health.

This chain connects TRBV20-1 to TRBJ2-1; a weak D match, TRBD2 (6 bases). The germline V gene encodes CDR1 DFQATT and CDR2 SNEGSKA (reference sequence). This CDR3 spans 13 amino acids. Deletions cut 5 bases from V and 6 bases from J, with 14 bases between. The CDR3 loop reads CSAPTPGVNEQFF. The CDR3 nucleotides are TGCAGTGCTCCCACTCCGGGAGTCAATGAGCAGTTCTTC.

The chain recombines TRBV29-1 with TRBJ1-4; D gene unclear. This CDR3 region has 13 residues. V gave up 1 base and J gave up 5 bases, with 8 bases separating them. Germline CDR1 SQVTM, CDR2 ANQGSEA. The DNA for the CDR3 is TGCAGCGTTGAAGGGGAAGAGAATGAAAAACTGTTTTTT. It codes for CSVEGEENEKLFF.

The V call is TRBV6-5, the J call TRBJ2-3; no reliable D call. Germline-derived CDR1 and CDR2 are MNHEY and SVGAGI. CDR3 length equals 14 residues. The V end was cut by 4 bases, the J end by 4 bases, with 12 bases between. CDR3 residues: CASSSLTGADTQYF. Here the CDR3 DNA reads TGTGCCAGCAGTTCCCTTACCGGTGCAGATACGCAGTATTTT.

The gene calls are TRBV27 and TRBJ2-3; D gene ambiguous. Germline lookup yields CDR1 MNHEY and CDR2 SMNVEV (reference sequence). Between the trimmed V and J ends, which lost 5 bases and 0 bases, there was a span of 18 bases. CDR3 length: 17 amino acids. The CDR3 nucleotides read TGTGCCAGCAGTCCCCTCCCGACGGAGCCGAGCACAGATACGCAGTATTTT. It codes for CASSPLPTEPSTDTQYF.

The rearrangement joins TRBV20-1 to TRBJ2-7, with a possible D match to TRBD2 (5 bases). With 4 bases removed from V and 2 bases from J, the gap between germline ends came to 12 bases. The length of the CDR3 is 13 residues. Germline assignment: CDR1 DFQATT and CDR2 SNEGSKA (reference sequence). As DNA, the CDR3 is TGCAGTGCTAATCTAGCAATGACCTACGAGCAGTACTTC. It encodes CSANLAMTYEQYF.

The CDR3 region is CSVEDRINYGYTF. In nucleotides, the CDR3 is TGCAGCGTTGAAGACAGGATTAACTATGGCTACACCTTC. The rearrangement joins TRBV29-1 to TRBJ1-2, with unresolved D. Germline V gene data show CDR1 as SQVTM and CDR2 as ANQGSEA. The V and J ends lost 0 bases and 1 base respectively, with 6 bases between them. CDR3 length: 13 residues.

This chain joins TRBV20-1 and TRBJ2-7; 8 bases are a match to TRBD1. The CDR3 is made up of 15 amino acids. Germline V CDR1 and CDR2: DFQATT, SNEGSKA (reference sequence). Losses at the gene ends were 6 bases for V and 3 bases for J; bases not matched to a gene: 13. CDR3 residues: CSARPSGQVHYEQYF. CDR3 DNA sequence: TGCAGTGCCCGCCCCTCGGGACAGGTTCACTACGAGCAGTACTTC.

This clonotype was picked up a small number of times. V is TRBV7-2 and J is TRBJ1-4; D not certain. V lost 8 bases and J lost 3, with 10 bases in between. The length of the CDR3 is 13 residues. CDR1 and CDR2 (germline): SGHTA, FQGNSA. CDR3 residues: CASAWFPNEKLFF. Here the CDR3 DNA reads TGTGCCAGCGCTTGGTTCCCTAATGAAAAACTGTTTTTT.

The rearrangement uses TRBV6-1 and TRBJ1-1, with a weak D call TRBD1 (5 bases). The CDR3 has 13 amino acids. CDR1 is MNHNS and CDR2 is SASEGT in the germline V gene. With 10 bases removed from V and 2 bases from J, the gap between germline ends came to 14 bases. Written as DNA, the CDR3 is TGTGCCACCACGCAGGGCCTCAACACTGAAGCTTTCTTT. Translation gives CATTQGLNTEAFF.

The sample holds a few counts of this clonotype. This chain joins TRBV6-1 and TRBJ2-5; 11 positions match TRBD2. Germline values: CDR1 MNHNS, CDR2 SASEGT. The ends lost 3 bases at V and 5 bases at J; junction bases unmatched: 8. The CDR3 contains 16 residues. The CDR3 DNA sequence: TGTGCCAGCAGTGATGAGACTAGCGGGATTATCGAGACCCAGTACTTC. Protein: CASSDETSGIIETQYF.

This clonotype has just a few counts. V and J are TRBV5-1 and TRBJ1-2; TRBD1 is a possible D gene (6 bases). The CDR3 loop spans 15 amino acids. Germline V gene data show CDR1 as SGHRS and CDR2 as YFSETQ. The germline V and J ends were trimmed by 3 bases and 5 bases, with 17 bases remaining between them. The CDR3 region is CASSWGAGPRYGYTF. The CDR3 bases are TGCGCCAGCAGCTGGGGGGCAGGGCCCCGTTATGGCTACACCTTC.

The chain links TRBV6-1 to TRBJ2-5, with TRBD2 matching 11 bases. Trimming removed 7 bases from V and 2 bases from J; junction bases left unmatched: 3. This CDR3 spans 14 amino acids. CDR1 and CDR2 (germline): MNHNS, SASEGT. The CDR3: CASTGTSGQETQYF. CDR3 nucleotides: TGTGCCAGCACCGGGACTAGCGGACAAGAGACCCAGTACTTC.

V gene TRBV20-1 combines with J gene TRBJ2-1; 10 nucleotides agree with TRBD1. CDR1 is DFQATT, CDR2 SNEGSKA, per germline (reference sequence). V trimming: 6 bases; J trimming: 9 bases; junction bases outside the gene matches: 11. This CDR3 is built from 14 residues. CDR3 loop: CSASQRQGAREQFF. CDR3 coding DNA: TGCAGTGCCTCACAGCGACAGGGGGCGCGTGAGCAGTTCTTC.